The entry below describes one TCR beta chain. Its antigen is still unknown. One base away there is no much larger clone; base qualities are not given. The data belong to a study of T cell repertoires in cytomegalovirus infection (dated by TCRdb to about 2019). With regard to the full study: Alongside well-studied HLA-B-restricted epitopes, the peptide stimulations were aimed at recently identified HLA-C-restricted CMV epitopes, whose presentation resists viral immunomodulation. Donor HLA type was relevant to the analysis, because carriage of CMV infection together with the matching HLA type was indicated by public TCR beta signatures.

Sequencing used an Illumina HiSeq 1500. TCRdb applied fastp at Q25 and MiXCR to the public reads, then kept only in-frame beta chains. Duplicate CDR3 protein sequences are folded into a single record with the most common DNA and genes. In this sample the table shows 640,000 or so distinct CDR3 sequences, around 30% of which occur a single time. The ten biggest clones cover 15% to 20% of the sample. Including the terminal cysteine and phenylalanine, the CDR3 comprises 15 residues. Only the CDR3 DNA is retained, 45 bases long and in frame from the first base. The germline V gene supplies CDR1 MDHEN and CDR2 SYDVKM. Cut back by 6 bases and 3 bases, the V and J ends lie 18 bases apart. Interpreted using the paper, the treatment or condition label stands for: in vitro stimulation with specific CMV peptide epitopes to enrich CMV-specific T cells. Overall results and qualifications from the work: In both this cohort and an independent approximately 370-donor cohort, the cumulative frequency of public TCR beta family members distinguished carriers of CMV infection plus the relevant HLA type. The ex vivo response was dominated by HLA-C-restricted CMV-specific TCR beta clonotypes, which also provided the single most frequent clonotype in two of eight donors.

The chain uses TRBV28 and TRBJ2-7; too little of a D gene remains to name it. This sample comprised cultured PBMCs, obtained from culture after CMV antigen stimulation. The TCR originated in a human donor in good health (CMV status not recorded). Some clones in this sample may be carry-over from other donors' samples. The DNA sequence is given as TGTGCCAGCAGCCTAGGCCATACCCTGGGCTACGAGCAGTACTTC. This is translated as CASSLGHTLGYEQYF.